The clone carrying this T cell receptor (beta chain) appeared a few times. Its antigen remains unknown. The data originate from a study of cytomegalovirus exposure and HLA in healthy donors. The primer mix had 60 Vbeta and 13 Jbeta primers. Authors' processing steps: Later analysis identified some 88 million unique TCR beta chains, about 12 million shared. The assay was immunoSEQ multiplex PCR, and TCRdb's table has in-frame clones only and misses some. For V, J and clone size, that table is used; D and trimming come from the DNA. The table records 95,000 to 130,000 clones, about 80% of them present only once. General observations from the study: Later work showed greater clonal expansion in HLA-associated TCR beta chains than in equally common others. Reportedly, fewer N-insertions than the 666-donor mean appeared in an Asian-associated ancestry cluster in a later analysis.

Germline V gene sequence: CDR1 PRHDT, CDR2 FYEKMQ (reference sequence). The V gene end was trimmed by 5 bases and the J gene end by 2 bases; junction bases not matched to a gene: 9. CDR3 length equals 16 residues. The chain links TRBV13 to TRBJ2-3; TRBD2 matches at 8 bases. The sample comprised PBMCs. This TCR was sampled from a man between 25 and 39 years old in good health and CMV-seropositive. The CDR3 protein is CASSPRLAGLTDTQYF. Written as DNA, the CDR3 is TGTGCCAGCAGCCCCCGTTTAGCGGGGCTCACAGATACGCAGTATTTT.